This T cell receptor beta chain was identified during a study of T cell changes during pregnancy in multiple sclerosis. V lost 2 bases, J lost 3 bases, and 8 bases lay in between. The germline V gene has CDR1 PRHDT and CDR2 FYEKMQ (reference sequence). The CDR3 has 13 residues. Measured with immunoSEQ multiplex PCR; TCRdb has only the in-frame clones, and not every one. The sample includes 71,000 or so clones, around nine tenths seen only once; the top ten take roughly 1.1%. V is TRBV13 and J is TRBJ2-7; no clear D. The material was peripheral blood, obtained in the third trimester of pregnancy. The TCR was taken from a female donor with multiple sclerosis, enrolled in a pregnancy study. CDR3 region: CASSLTEGYEQYF. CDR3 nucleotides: TGTGCCAGCAGCTTAACAGAAGGCTACGAGCAGTACTTC.